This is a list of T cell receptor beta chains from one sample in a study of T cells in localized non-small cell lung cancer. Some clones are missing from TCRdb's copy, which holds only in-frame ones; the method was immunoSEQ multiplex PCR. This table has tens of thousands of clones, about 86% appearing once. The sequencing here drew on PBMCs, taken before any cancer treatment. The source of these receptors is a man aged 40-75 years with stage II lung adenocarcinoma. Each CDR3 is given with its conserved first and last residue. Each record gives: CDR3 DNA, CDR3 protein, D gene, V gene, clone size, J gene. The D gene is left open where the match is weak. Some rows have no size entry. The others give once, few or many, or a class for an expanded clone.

DNA: TGCGCCAGCAGCTCCAACAGGGGTTCAGGAAACACCATATATTTT
CDR3: CASSSNRGSGNTIYF
D: TRBD1
V: TRBV5-1
size: NA
J: TRBJ1-3

DNA: TGTGCCAGCAGAAAACAGATCAACACCGGGGAGCTGTTTTTT
CDR3: CASRKQINTGELFF
D: NA
V: TRBV28
size: NA
J: TRBJ2-2

DNA: TGTGCCAGCAGTAGCGACAGGCCGAACACCGGGGAGCTGTTTTTT
CDR3: CASSSDRPNTGELFF
D: NA
V: TRBV6-6
size: NA
J: TRBJ2-2

DNA: TGTGCCAGCAGCTCCCTGGAAGGTAGAGGAGGGTATGGCTACACCTTC
CDR3: CASSSLEGRGGYGYTF
D: NA
V: TRBV5-6
size: NA
J: TRBJ1-2

DNA: TGTGCCAGTAGTAATGGGGGACAGGACGACTCTGGGGCCAACGTCCTGACTTTC
CDR3: CASSNGGQDDSGANVLTF
D: TRBD1
V: TRBV19
size: NA
J: TRBJ2-6

DNA: TGCGCCAGCAGCCAAGGGATACCCTCGGACAGTAGGGACACCGGGGAGCTGTTTTTT
CDR3: CASSQGIPSDSRDTGELFF
D: NA
V: TRBV4-1
size: NA
J: TRBJ2-2

DNA: TGTGCCAGCTCCCGACGGACAGGGTCGGACACAGATACGCAGTATTTT
CDR3: CASSRRTGSDTDTQYF
D: TRBD1
V: TRBV18
size: NA
J: TRBJ2-3

DNA: TGTGCCAGCAGTTTGAATCGGGTGGGCTTTAATCAGCCCCAGCATTTT
CDR3: CASSLNRVGFNQPQHF
D: NA
V: TRBV28
size: NA
J: TRBJ1-5

DNA: TGTGCCAGCAGCTTAGAGGGGACAGGCGGTAATGGCTACACCTTC
CDR3: CASSLEGTGGNGYTF
D: TRBD1
V: TRBV13
size: NA
J: TRBJ1-2

DNA: TGTGCCAGCAGCCCCAGAGGACAGGGGGGCTACAATGAGCAGTTCTTC
CDR3: CASSPRGQGGYNEQFF
D: TRBD1
V: TRBV13
size: once
J: TRBJ2-1

DNA: TGTGCCAGCAGCGGTCGGACGGGGACGAACACCATATATTTT
CDR3: CASSGRTGTNTIYF
D: NA
V: TRBV9
size: NA
J: TRBJ1-3

DNA: TGTGCCAGCAGCCAAGAAGGGACAGGGTTTATGAGCGGGGAGCTGTTTTTT
CDR3: CASSQEGTGFMSGELFF
D: TRBD1
V: TRBV14
size: NA
J: TRBJ2-2

DNA: TGTGCCAGCAGCTTAGCGGACAGGGAAGGAACTGAAGCTTTCTTT
CDR3: CASSLADREGTEAFF
D: TRBD1
V: TRBV11-2
size: once
J: TRBJ1-1

DNA: TGTGCCAGCAGTTACGGGGGGGAGGCAGATACGCAGTATTTT
CDR3: CASSYGGEADTQYF
D: TRBD2
V: TRBV6-5
size: NA
J: TRBJ2-3

DNA: TGCGCCAGCAGCTCTCTTGGATCGAGCACTGAAGCTTTCTTT
CDR3: CASSSLGSSTEAFF
D: NA
V: TRBV5-1
size: NA
J: TRBJ1-1

DNA: TGCAGCGTTGATGGGGGAGACACTGAAGCTTTCTTT
CDR3: CSVDGGDTEAFF
D: NA
V: TRBV29-1
size: NA
J: TRBJ1-1

DNA: TGTGCCAGCAGCTTAGGGGTAGAGGGTGGCACAGATACGCAGTATTTT
CDR3: CASSLGVEGGTDTQYF
D: NA
V: TRBV11-3
size: NA
J: TRBJ2-3

DNA: TGTGCCAGTAGTTTACAGGGAAGCTCCTATAATTCACCCCTCCACTTT
CDR3: CASSLQGSSYNSPLHF
D: NA
V: TRBV19
size: NA
J: TRBJ1-6

DNA: TGTGCCAGCAGCTCTGAGTACCAAGAGACCCAGTACTTC
CDR3: CASSSEYQETQYF
D: NA
V: TRBV5-6
size: NA
J: TRBJ2-5

DNA: TGTGCCAGCAGCTTACAAGGGTATGGCTACACCTTC
CDR3: CASSLQGYGYTF
D: NA
V: TRBV5-7
size: NA
J: TRBJ1-2

DNA: TGTGCCAGCAGCTTAAACTCCCAGGGTTCACCCCTCCACTTT
CDR3: CASSLNSQGSPLHF
D: NA
V: TRBV7-6
size: NA
J: TRBJ1-6

DNA: TGTGCTAGTGGTTTGGCCAGACTAGCGGGGGTTGAATCAGATACGCAGTATTTT
CDR3: CASGLARLAGVESDTQYF
D: TRBD2
V: TRBV12-5
size: once
J: TRBJ2-3

DNA: TGTGCCAGCAGCGTAGAGGGCAGGGTTAATCAGCCCCAGCATTTT
CDR3: CASSVEGRVNQPQHF
D: NA
V: TRBV9
size: NA
J: TRBJ1-5

DNA: TGTGCCAGCAGTCCGAGCCGACAGGGAAATTCACCCCTCCACTTT
CDR3: CASSPSRQGNSPLHF
D: TRBD1
V: TRBV5-5
size: NA
J: TRBJ1-6

DNA: TGTGCCAGCAGTATAGGGACCCAGGGAGAGCAGTACTTC
CDR3: CASSIGTQGEQYF
D: NA
V: TRBV6-5
size: NA
J: TRBJ2-7

DNA: TGTGCCAGCTCACCACCACAGGGAAGGAGCTATGGCTACACCTTC
CDR3: CASSPPQGRSYGYTF
D: NA
V: TRBV18
size: NA
J: TRBJ1-2

DNA: TGCGCCAGCGGGGCGACAGTTTCTGGGGCCAACGTCCTGACTTTC
CDR3: CASGATVSGANVLTF
D: NA
V: TRBV5-1
size: NA
J: TRBJ2-6

DNA: TGTGCCAGCAGTTACTCTGAGGGTTCCGGGGAGCTGTTTTTT
CDR3: CASSYSEGSGELFF
D: NA
V: TRBV6-6
size: NA
J: TRBJ2-2

DNA: TGTGCCAGCAGTTACCCGGGACAGCAGCTAAATGAGCAGTTCTTC
CDR3: CASSYPGQQLNEQFF
D: TRBD1
V: TRBV6-6
size: NA
J: TRBJ2-1

DNA: TGCGCCAGCAGCTTGGGGTACACCGAGCAGTACTTC
CDR3: CASSLGYTEQYF
D: NA
V: TRBV5-1
size: NA
J: TRBJ2-7

DNA: TGTGCCAGCATGCAGGGGACAGGGGTAGGCGATAGTCAGCCCCAGCATTTT
CDR3: CASMQGTGVGDSQPQHF
D: TRBD1
V: TRBV19
size: NA
J: TRBJ1-5

DNA: TGTGCCAGCAGCGTAGACCCAACAGGTCCCTATGGCTACACCTTC
CDR3: CASSVDPTGPYGYTF
D: NA
V: TRBV9
size: NA
J: TRBJ1-2

DNA: TGTGCCAGCAGCTTGGCGGGCACAGATACGCAGTATTTT
CDR3: CASSLAGTDTQYF
D: NA
V: TRBV5-4
size: NA
J: TRBJ2-3

DNA: TGCGCCAGCAGCTCACAGGGGAGGGCTAATGAAAAACTGTTTTTT
CDR3: CASSSQGRANEKLFF
D: TRBD1
V: TRBV4-1
size: NA
J: TRBJ1-4

DNA: TGTGCCAGCAGTGAAGCGCTCTACAGCGGTACCACAGATACGCAGTATTTT
CDR3: CASSEALYSGTTDTQYF
D: NA
V: TRBV6-1
size: NA
J: TRBJ2-3

DNA: TGTGCCACCAGCATAAACAGCCAAGAGACCCAGTACTTC
CDR3: CATSINSQETQYF
D: NA
V: TRBV15
size: NA
J: TRBJ2-5

DNA: TGTGCCAGCAGACTGGGCGGCACTGAAGCTTTCTTT
CDR3: CASRLGGTEAFF
D: NA
V: TRBV6-1
size: NA
J: TRBJ1-1

DNA: TGTGCCAGCAGCGGCTCCCGAACGAACACTGAAGCTTTCTTT
CDR3: CASSGSRTNTEAFF
D: NA
V: TRBV11-2
size: once
J: TRBJ1-1

DNA: TGTGCCAGCAGTATAACACAGGGGTTCCAAGAGACCCAGTACTTC
CDR3: CASSITQGFQETQYF
D: TRBD1
V: TRBV6-1
size: NA
J: TRBJ2-5